A single sample gave rise to the 15 T cell receptor beta chains below, sequenced in a study of blood T cell repertoires in COVID-19. The table came from immunoSEQ multiplex PCR; TCRdb's copy has only in-frame clones and leaves some out. Of about 330,000 clones detected, roughly 90% appear once; the ten largest clones hold around a sixth. Material for sequencing was PBMCs or T cells enriched from blood (not recorded which). The source of these receptors is a woman in her twenties or thirties who had recovered from COVID-19.

The V and J genes are TRBV11-2 and TRBJ2-5; D perhaps matches TRBD2 (6 bases). The V gene lost 5 bases and the J gene lost 2 bases, with 9 bases spanning the gap. CDR1 is SGHAT and CDR2 is FQNNGV in the germline V gene. The CDR3 runs to 13 residues. The CDR3 region is CASSGTRQETQYF. In DNA form, the CDR3 reads TGTGCCAGCAGCGGGACTCGTCAAGAGACCCAGTACTTC.

The chain carries TRBV9 and TRBJ1-1; D gene ambiguous. The germline V gene encodes CDR1 SGDLS and CDR2 YYNGEE. The CDR3 runs 17 residues. Trimming removed 0 bases from V and 1 base from J, with 16 bases in between. CDR3 coding DNA: TGTGCCAGCAGCGTAGTAGGTTTAGGAGTTCAGAACACTGAAGCTTTCTTT. Its translation: CASSVVGLGVQNTEAFF.

The chain has TRBV5-1 and TRBJ1-1, with 8 bases matching TRBD1. CDR3 size: 15 residues. Germline V gene sequence: CDR1 SGHRS, CDR2 YFSETQ. V lost 0 bases to trimming and J lost 7 bases; unmatched junction nucleotides: 8. The CDR3 protein is CASSLVAGGAGEAFF. In DNA, the CDR3 is TGCGCCAGCAGCTTGGTGGCAGGGGGCGCAGGTGAAGCTTTCTTT.

The J gene is TRBJ2-1, the V gene TRBV9, with 12 bases fitting TRBD2. Germline values: CDR1 SGDLS, CDR2 YYNGEE. J was trimmed by 5 bases and V by 3 bases; bases with no gene match: 9. There are 17 residues in the CDR3. Written as DNA, the CDR3 is TGTGCCAGCAGCGAGGGACTAGCGGGCGCCTCGGACAATGAGCAGTTCTTC. This codes for CASSEGLAGASDNEQFF.

This clone has a count of ten or more. V gene TRBV7-2 combines with J gene TRBJ1-2; D is possibly TRBD1 (6 bases). The V gene's germline CDR1 is SGHTA and CDR2 FQGNSA. Trimming cost V 7 bases and J 8 bases, with 20 bases left between them. This CDR3 is built from 14 residues. CDR3 nucleotides: TGTGCCAGCACCCTTGGGGACACCTTTGGGGGCTACACCTTC. Translating it yields CASTLGDTFGGYTF.

The chain combines TRBV3-1 (or the pseudogene TRBV3-2) with TRBJ1-1; D ambiguous. The germline V gene encodes CDR1 LGHDT and CDR2 YNNKEL (reference sequence). The CDR3 is 13 residues long. V dropped 3 bases and J dropped 5 bases, with 10 bases sitting between them. CDR3 nucleotide sequence: TGTGCCAGCAGCCACGAGCGTGGGACTGAAGCTTTCTTT. Translated: CASSHERGTEAFF.

CDR3 protein: CASSVGTGAFNQPQHF. The CDR3 region has the DNA TGTGCCAGCAGTGTAGGGACAGGGGCCTTTAATCAGCCCCAGCATTTT. The gene calls are TRBV2 and TRBJ1-5, with 10 bases aligning to TRBD1. The CDR3 spans 16 residues. With 4 bases clipped from V and 4 bases from J, the junction kept 7 bases outside the gene matches. Looked up from germline, CDR1 is SNHLY and CDR2 is FYNNEI.

This chain joins TRBV29-1 and TRBJ1-2, with TRBD1 identical over 7 bases. Trimming at V came to 7 bases and at J to 4 bases, leaving 6 bases not matched to a gene. The CDR3 spans 12 residues. Germline V gene sequence: CDR1 SQVTM, CDR2 ANQGSEA. This CDR3 is CSARTGVYGYTF. The DNA of the CDR3 is TGCAGCGCCCGGACAGGCGTCTATGGCTACACCTTC.

The chain is built from TRBV9 and TRBJ1-5, with D perhaps TRBD1 (5 bases). V gave up 3 bases and J gave up 0 bases, with 10 bases separating them. CDR3 length: 15 amino acids. CDR1 and CDR2 from the germline V gene are SGDLS and YYNGEE. The CDR3 protein is CASSATVDSNQPQHF. The CDR3 nucleotides read TGTGCCAGCAGCGCGACAGTAGATAGCAATCAGCCCCAGCATTTT.

In its sample, this clone was seen a few times. The chain couples TRBV28 to TRBJ2-1; 8 bases map to TRBD2. J was trimmed by 0 bases and V by 5 bases; bases with no gene match: 6. Germline CDR1 MDHEN, CDR2 SYDVKM. The CDR3 totals 16 residues. CDR3 bases: TGTGCCAGCAGTCGACTAGCGTTCCACTCCTACAATGAGCAGTTCTTC. This codes for CASSRLAFHSYNEQFF.

The gene calls are TRBV24-1 and TRBJ1-5; D call uncertain. Germline loops: CDR1 KGHDR, CDR2 SFDVKD. Trimming shortened V by 7 bases and J by 4 bases, and 10 bases separated the two germline ends. This CDR3 has 13 amino acids. The CDR3 reads CATSHELNQPQHF. DNA of the CDR3: TGTGCCACCAGCCATGAGCTTAATCAGCCCCAGCATTTT.

The chain uses TRBV4-1 and TRBJ1-1; TRBD1 might be the D (6 bases). CDR1 and CDR2 from the germline V gene are MGHRA and YSYEKL. The V gene lost 2 bases and the J gene lost 3 bases, with 13 bases spanning the gap. The CDR3 contains 15 residues. CDR3 in DNA: TGCGCCAGCAGCCAATCAGGGGTCGGTTACACTGAAGCTTTCTTT. It yields the protein CASSQSGVGYTEAFF.

This chain links TRBV6-2 or TRBV6-3 with TRBJ2-7, with TRBD2 matching over 8 bases. The CDR3 spans 16 residues. J was trimmed by 1 base and V by 5 bases; bases with no gene match: 10. Germline CDR1 and CDR2: MNHEY and SVGEGT. Here the CDR3 DNA reads TGTGCCAGCAGTGGGGCCGGGACTAGTGCATCCTACGAGCAGTACTTC. This codes for CASSGAGTSASYEQYF.

V usage is TRBV7-2 and J usage is TRBJ1-2; 8 bases align to TRBD1. Losses at the gene ends were 6 bases for V and 4 bases for J; bases not matched to a gene: 7. The CDR3 totals 14 residues. CDR1 is SGHTA and CDR2 is FQGNSA in the germline V gene. The chain's CDR3 is CASRRSGQGYGYTF. The DNA for the CDR3 is TGTGCCAGCAGGCGTTCTGGACAGGGCTATGGCTACACCTTC.

The chain links TRBV28 to TRBJ1-1; D gene uncertain. Germline V gives CDR1 MDHEN, CDR2 SYDVKM. V lost 5 bases, J lost 4 bases, and 8 bases lay in between. CDR3 length: 12 amino acids. In nucleotides, the CDR3 is TGTGCCAGCAGTCCCTCGCGCACTGAAGCTTTCTTT. Its translation: CASSPSRTEAFF.